This record concerns one T cell receptor beta chain sequence. Repertoires were generated with immunoSEQ multiplex PCR, while TCRdb's copy carries only in-frame clones and drops some. In the table there are 60,000 to 70,000 clones, around 89% of which are singletons. V lost 7 bases to trimming and J lost 4 bases, with 11 bases between them. The length of the CDR3 is 13 residues. Germline assignment: CDR1 MDHEN and CDR2 SYDVKM. These data are taken from a study of cytomegalovirus exposure and HLA in healthy donors. Sequencing was carried out using PBMCs. The chain has TRBV28 and TRBJ1-5; D ambiguous. This TCR came from a woman aged 18-29 years in good health and CMV-seronegative. The CDR3 here is CASTRQRNQPQHF. CDR3 nucleotides: TGTGCCAGCACGAGACAAAGAAATCAGCCCCAGCATTTT.